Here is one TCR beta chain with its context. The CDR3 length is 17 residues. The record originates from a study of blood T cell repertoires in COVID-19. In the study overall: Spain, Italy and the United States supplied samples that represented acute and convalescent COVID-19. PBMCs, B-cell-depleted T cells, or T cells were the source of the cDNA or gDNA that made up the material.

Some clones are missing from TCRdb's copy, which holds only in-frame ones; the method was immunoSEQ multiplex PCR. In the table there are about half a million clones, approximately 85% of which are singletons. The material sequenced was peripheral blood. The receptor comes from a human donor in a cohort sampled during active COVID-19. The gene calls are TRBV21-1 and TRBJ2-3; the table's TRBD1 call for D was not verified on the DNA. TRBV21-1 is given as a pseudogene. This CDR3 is CASSKDVGDRAPDTQYF. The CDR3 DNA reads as TGTGCCAGCAGCAAAGACGTAGGCGACAGGGCGCCAGATACGCAGTATTTT.